A selection of T cell receptor beta chains follows, all from one sample in a study of monozygotic twins with inflammatory bowel disease. Each CDR3 protein gets one entry in TCRdb, which reprocessed the 5' RACE reads and gives no DNA. This sample's table reports fewer than 450,000 distinct CDR3 sequences. Sequences were obtained from blood. The receptors stem from a human donor with ulcerative colitis or Crohn's disease, or a healthy co-twin of an affected twin (not recorded which). CDR3s include the opening cysteine and the closing phenylalanine or tryptophan. The order of the fields is J gene, V gene, CDR3 protein.

TRBJ2-5	TRBV18	CASSPRRTGSEETQYF
TRBJ1-5	TRBV4-3	CASSQEFGTDKGRQPQHF
TRBJ1-1	TRBV5-1	CASSWEVRNTEAFF
TRBJ2-6	TRBV5-1	CASSLGGTSSGANVLTF
TRBJ1-2	TRBV6-5	CASGGGTRYGYTF
TRBJ2-1	TRBV7-9	CASREFGTVSYEQFF
TRBJ2-7	TRBV4-1	CASREWGKNEQYF
TRBJ1-3	TRBV5-1	CASSLGLDISGNTIYF
TRBJ2-1	TRBV24-1	CATSQPGRAGGPRQFF
TRBJ1-3	TRBV18	CASSPQKGQRSGNTIYF
TRBJ2-5	TRBV2	CASDRGLETQYF
TRBJ2-7	TRBV4-2	CASSQDNRYEQYF
TRBJ2-1	TRBV6-5	CASSYVSGYNEQFF
TRBJ2-6	TRBV5-4	CASSRRDTGANVLTF
TRBJ1-2	TRBV5-1	CASSPGQGSGGYTF
TRBJ1-6	TRBV7-9	CASGDGESPLHF
TRBJ1-4	TRBV20-1	CSARDSLATNEKLFF
TRBJ2-2	TRBV30	CAWSVRVVTGELFF
TRBJ1-1	TRBV30	CAWTLTSMNTEAFF
TRBJ2-4	TRBV4-1	CASTDRGLAKNIQYF
TRBJ2-1	TRBV20-1	CSAPTYNEQFF
TRBJ2-5	TRBV5-6	CASSFLGQGSETQYF
TRBJ2-1	TRBV9	CASSTSGDWHEQFF
TRBJ1-1	TRBV7-9	CASSKPGKTEAFF
TRBJ2-7	TRBV7-2	CASSLASRYEQYF
TRBJ2-5	TRBV24-1	CATSDFISAQETQYF
TRBJ2-3	TRBV6-6	CASSYPSAPDTQYF
TRBJ2-7	TRBV5-1	CASSVTGPTSYEQYF
TRBJ2-7	TRBV7-8	CASSLIPRGQGGYEQYF
TRBJ2-3	TRBV5-1	CASSILGDPLTDTQYF
TRBJ1-3	TRBV9	CASSVVGRTGPGNTIYF
TRBJ1-2	TRBV6-1	CASSQLGGLTGYGYTF
TRBJ1-2	TRBV4-2	CASSPLDTVYGYTF
TRBJ1-5	TRBV20-1	CSASIPTGVENQPQHF
TRBJ2-6	TRBV12-3/TRBV12-4	CASSSDRVLMGANVLTF
TRBJ1-5	TRBV7-2	CASSLGLGGAQHF
TRBJ1-1	TRBV9	CASSVLTTGSSTEAFF
TRBJ1-5	TRBV4-3	CASSQEGGPQHF
TRBJ2-6	TRBV9	CASSVERAGANVLTF
TRBJ1-5	TRBV12-3/TRBV12-4	CASSYPGTAQPQHF
TRBJ1-6	TRBV5-1	CASSLGQGRVPLHF
TRBJ2-3	TRBV11-1	CASSWGLLAGGISTDTQYF